Listed below are T cell receptor beta chains from one sample, sequenced in a study of shared clonotypes between healthy human individuals. The method was immunoSEQ multiplex PCR; TCRdb's version includes in-frame clones alone and lacks a portion of them. The data contain roughly 2.4 million clones, 95% of them singletons. Input material: naive CD4+ T cells sorted from blood. The receptor set was obtained from a man aged 18 to 29 in good health. Both conserved end residues are part of each CDR3. The D gene is left open where the match is weak. The size entry is marked missing in some rows and otherwise reads once, few, many or a size class.

CDR3aa	CDR3nt	j_gene	d_gene	v_gene	len	abundance
CAWSPGQGYEKLFF	TGTGCCTGGAGCCCCGGACAGGGTTACGAAAAACTGTTTTTT	TRBJ1-4	TRBD1	TRBV30	14	NA
CASRQGIGNTEAFF	TGCGCCAGCCGACAGGGGATTGGGAACACTGAAGCTTTCTTT	TRBJ1-1	TRBD1	TRBV10-2	14	NA
CAIRAGQMNTEAFF	TGTGCCATCAGGGCAGGCCAGATGAACACTGAAGCTTTCTTT	TRBJ1-1	NA	TRBV10-3	14	once
CASSLEASGNTGELFF	TGTGCCAGCAGCTTAGAGGCTAGCGGGAACACCGGGGAGCTGTTTTTT	TRBJ2-2	TRBD2	TRBV7-2	16	NA
CASSPARVAGKYRSSYEQYF	TGTGCCAGCTCACCCGCTAGGGTAGCGGGCAAATATCGATCCTCCTACGAGCAGTACTTC	TRBJ2-7	TRBD2	TRBV18	20	NA
CASSSPREGLNGYTF	TGTGCCAGCAGCTCTCCCAGGGAGGGCCTTAATGGCTACACCTTC	TRBJ1-2	NA	TRBV7-9	15	NA
CASSLVARGPYEQYF	TGTGCCAGCAGCTTAGTGGCCAGGGGGCCGTACGAGCAGTACTTC	TRBJ2-7	TRBD1	TRBV7-2	15	NA
CASSPRLGGAGELFF	TGTGCCAGCAGCCCCAGGCTAGGTGGGGCCGGGGAGCTGTTTTTT	TRBJ2-2	NA	TRBV7-2	15	NA
CASSLEGLGADEQYF	TGTGCCAGCAGTCTAGAGGGGCTGGGGGCAGACGAGCAGTACTTC	TRBJ2-7	NA	TRBV28	15	NA
CASSADRAEKLFF	TGTGCCAGCAGCGCTGACAGGGCTGAAAAACTGTTTTTT	TRBJ1-4	TRBD1	TRBV11-2	13	NA
CASSNHRHMHLKLFF	TGTGCCAGCAGCAATCACAGACATATGCACTTAAAACTGTTTTTT	TRBJ1-4	NA	TRBV21-1	15	NA
CASSKEFSGEGYTF	TGTGCCAGCAGTAAGGAGTTCAGTGGAGAGGGCTACACCTTC	TRBJ1-2	NA	TRBV2	14	NA